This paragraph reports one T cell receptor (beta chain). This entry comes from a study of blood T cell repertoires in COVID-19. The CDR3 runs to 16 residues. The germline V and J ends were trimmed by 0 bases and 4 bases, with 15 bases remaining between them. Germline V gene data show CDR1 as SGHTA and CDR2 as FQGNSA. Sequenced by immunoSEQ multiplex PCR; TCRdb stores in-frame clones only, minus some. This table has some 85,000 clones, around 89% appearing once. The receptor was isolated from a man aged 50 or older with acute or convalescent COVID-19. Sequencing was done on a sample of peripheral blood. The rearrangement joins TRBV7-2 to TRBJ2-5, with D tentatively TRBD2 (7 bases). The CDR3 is CASSLARGGQGETQYF. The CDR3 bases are TGTGCCAGCAGCTTAGCGCGCGGGGGCCAGGGAGAGACCCAGTACTTC.